This T cell receptor (beta chain) emerged from a study of blood T cell repertoires in COVID-19. Study context: T cells, B-cell-depleted T cells, or PBMCs supplied cDNA or gDNA.

Some clones are missing from TCRdb's copy, which holds only in-frame ones; the method was immunoSEQ multiplex PCR. In the table there are some 48,000 clones, 80% to 90% of which are singletons. The V segment lost 10 bases and the J segment 4 bases; nucleotides outside the gene matches: 7. Germline CDR1 is MDHEN and CDR2 is SYDVKM. This CDR3 spans 13 amino acids. Sequenced sample: peripheral blood. The genes are TRBV28 and TRBJ2-1; 7 bases match TRBD2. The receptor was isolated from a human donor in a cohort sampled during active COVID-19. The CDR3 reads CATMGGVYNEQFF. CDR3 bases: TGTGCCACGATGGGGGGGGTTTACAATGAGCAGTTCTTC.